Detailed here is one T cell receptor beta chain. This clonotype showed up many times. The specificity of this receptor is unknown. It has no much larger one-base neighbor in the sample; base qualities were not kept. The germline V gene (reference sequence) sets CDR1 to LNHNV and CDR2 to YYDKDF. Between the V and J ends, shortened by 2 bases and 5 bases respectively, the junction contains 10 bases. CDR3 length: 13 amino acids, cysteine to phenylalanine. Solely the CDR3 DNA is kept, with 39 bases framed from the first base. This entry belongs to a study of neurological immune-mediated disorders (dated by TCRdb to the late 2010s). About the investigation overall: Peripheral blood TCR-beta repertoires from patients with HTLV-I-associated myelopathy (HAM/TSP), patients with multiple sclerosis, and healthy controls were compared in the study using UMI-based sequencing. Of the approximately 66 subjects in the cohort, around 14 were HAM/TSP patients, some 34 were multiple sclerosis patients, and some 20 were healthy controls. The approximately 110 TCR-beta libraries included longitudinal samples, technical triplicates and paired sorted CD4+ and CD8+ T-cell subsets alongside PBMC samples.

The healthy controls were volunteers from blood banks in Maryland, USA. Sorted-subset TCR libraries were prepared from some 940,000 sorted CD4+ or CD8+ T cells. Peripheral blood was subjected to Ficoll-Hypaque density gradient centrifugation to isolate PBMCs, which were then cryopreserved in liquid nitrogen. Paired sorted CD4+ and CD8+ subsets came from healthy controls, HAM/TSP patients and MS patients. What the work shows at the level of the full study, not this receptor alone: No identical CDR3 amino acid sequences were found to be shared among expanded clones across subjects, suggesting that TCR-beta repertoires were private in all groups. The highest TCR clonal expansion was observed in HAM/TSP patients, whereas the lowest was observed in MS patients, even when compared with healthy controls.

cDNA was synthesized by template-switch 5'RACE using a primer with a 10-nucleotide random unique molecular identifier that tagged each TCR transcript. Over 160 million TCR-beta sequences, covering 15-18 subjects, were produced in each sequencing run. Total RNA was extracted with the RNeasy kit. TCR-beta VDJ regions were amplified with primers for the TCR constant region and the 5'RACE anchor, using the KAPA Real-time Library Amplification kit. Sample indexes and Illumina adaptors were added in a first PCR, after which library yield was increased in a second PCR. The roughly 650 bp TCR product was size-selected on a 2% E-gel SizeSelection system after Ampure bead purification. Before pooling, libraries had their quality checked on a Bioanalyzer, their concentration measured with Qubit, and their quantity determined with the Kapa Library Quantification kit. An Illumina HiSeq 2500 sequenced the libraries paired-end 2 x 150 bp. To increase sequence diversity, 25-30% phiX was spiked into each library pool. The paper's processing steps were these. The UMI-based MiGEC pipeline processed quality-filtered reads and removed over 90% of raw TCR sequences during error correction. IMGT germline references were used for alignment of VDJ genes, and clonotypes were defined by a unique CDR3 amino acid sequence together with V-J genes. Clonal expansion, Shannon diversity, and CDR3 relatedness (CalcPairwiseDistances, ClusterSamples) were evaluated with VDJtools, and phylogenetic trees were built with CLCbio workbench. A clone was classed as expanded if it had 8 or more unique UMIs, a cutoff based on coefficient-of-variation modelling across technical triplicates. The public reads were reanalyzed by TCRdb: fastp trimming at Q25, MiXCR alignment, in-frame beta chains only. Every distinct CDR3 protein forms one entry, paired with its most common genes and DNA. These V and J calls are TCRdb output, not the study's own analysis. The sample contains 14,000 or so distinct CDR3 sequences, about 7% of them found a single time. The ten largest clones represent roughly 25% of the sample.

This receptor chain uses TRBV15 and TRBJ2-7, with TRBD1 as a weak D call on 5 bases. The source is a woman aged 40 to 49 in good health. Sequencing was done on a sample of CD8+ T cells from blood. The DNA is TGTGCCACCAGCAGAACCAGGGAACACGAGCAGTACTTC. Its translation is CATSRTREHEQYF.